Listed here are 6 T cell receptor beta chains from one sample, sequenced in a study of OX40 agonist ivuxolimab in advanced cancers. Measured with immunoSEQ multiplex PCR; TCRdb has only the in-frame clones, and not every one. The table lists about 27,000 clones, 82% of them singletons. The material was CD4+ or CD8+ T cells sorted from blood, obtained in a trial of the OX40 agonist ivuxolimab. Receptors originate from an adult with an advanced solid tumor such as melanoma, head and neck, liver or kidney cancer.

The chain joins TRBV4-1 to TRBJ2-1; the D is unclear. The CDR3 sequence is 12 residues long. V lost 5 bases, J lost 8 bases, and 10 bases lay in between. Germline V gene data show CDR1 as MGHRA and CDR2 as YSYEKL. The CDR3 spells CASSGRADEQFF. CDR3 DNA sequence: TGCGCCAGCAGCGGAAGGGCGGATGAGCAGTTCTTC.

In its sample, this clone was seen once. The chain has TRBV2 and TRBJ2-7; possible D gene TRBD2, 5 bases. CDR1 is SNHLY, CDR2 FYNNEI, per germline. Trimming shortened V by 6 bases and J by 2 bases, and 11 bases separated the two germline ends. CDR3 size: 13 residues. DNA of the CDR3: TGTGCCAGCAGAGATAGCGCCGCCTACGAGCAGTACTTC. Encoded protein: CASRDSAAYEQYF.

As regards this clone: The sample carries other DNA sequences with the same CDR3. This sequence joins TRBV28 and TRBJ2-7, with no clear D. Deletions cut 3 bases from V and 1 base from J, with 4 bases between. Germline CDR1 reads MDHEN; CDR2 reads SYDVKM. CDR3 length: 12 amino acids. CDR3 bases: TGTGCCAGCAGTTTTTTGTCCTACGAGCAGTACTTC. It translates to CASSFLSYEQYF.

The chain employs TRBV7-6 and TRBJ1-4; possible D gene TRBD1, 5 bases. The germline V gene encodes CDR1 SGHVS and CDR2 FNYEAQ. This CDR3 has 15 residues. V was cut by 0 bases and J by 8 bases, with 13 bases left in between. CDR3 coding DNA: TGTGCCAGCAGCTTAGCGGGGCGCCTCGGAGAAAAACTGTTTTTT. It yields the protein CASSLAGRLGEKLFF.

The sample holds one count of this clone. The chain employs TRBV4-2 and TRBJ2-3; D gene unclear. This CDR3 is built from 16 residues. Germline loops: CDR1 LGHNA, CDR2 YNFKEQ. The V end lost 0 bases, the J end lost 0 bases, and 10 bases lay between the germline ends. In DNA, the CDR3 is TGTGCCAGCAGCCAAGAGGCCTCCGCTAGCACAGATACGCAGTATTTT. Translated, it gives CASSQEASASTDTQYF.

This rearrangement joins TRBV9 to TRBJ2-2; no definite D call. Trimming removed 1 base from V and 5 bases from J, with 9 bases in between. Germline loops: CDR1 SGDLS, CDR2 YYNGEE. The CDR3 is made up of 14 amino acids. In nucleotides, the CDR3 is TGTGCCAGCAGCGTAAGACCTGATACCGGGGAGCTGTTTTTT. As protein: CASSVRPDTGELFF.